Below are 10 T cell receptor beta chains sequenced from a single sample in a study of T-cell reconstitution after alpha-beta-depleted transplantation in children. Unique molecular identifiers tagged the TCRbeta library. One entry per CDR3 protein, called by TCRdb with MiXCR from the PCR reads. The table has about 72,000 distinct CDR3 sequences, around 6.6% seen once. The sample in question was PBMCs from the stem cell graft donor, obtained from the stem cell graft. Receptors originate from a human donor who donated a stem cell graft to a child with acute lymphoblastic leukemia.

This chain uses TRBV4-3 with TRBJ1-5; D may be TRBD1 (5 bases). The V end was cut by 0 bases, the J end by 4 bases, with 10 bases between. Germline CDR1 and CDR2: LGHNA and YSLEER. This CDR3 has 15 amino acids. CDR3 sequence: CASSQDRGWNQPQHF. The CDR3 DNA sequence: TGCGCCAGCAGCCAAGATCGGGGGTGGAATCAGCCCCAGCATTTT.

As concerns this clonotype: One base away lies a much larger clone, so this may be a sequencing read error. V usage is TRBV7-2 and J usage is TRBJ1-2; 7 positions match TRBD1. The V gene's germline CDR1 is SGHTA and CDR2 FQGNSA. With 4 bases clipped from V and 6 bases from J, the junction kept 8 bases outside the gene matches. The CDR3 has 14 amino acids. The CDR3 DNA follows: TGTGCCAGCAGCTCCTACGACAGGGCGCATGGCTACACCTTC. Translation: CASSSYDRAHGYTF.

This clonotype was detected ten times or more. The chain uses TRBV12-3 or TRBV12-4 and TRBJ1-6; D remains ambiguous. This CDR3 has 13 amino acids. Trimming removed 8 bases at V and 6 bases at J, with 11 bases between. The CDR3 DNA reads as TGTGCCAGCGGCGGCGGCATTAATTCACCCCTCCACTTT. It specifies CASGGGINSPLHF.

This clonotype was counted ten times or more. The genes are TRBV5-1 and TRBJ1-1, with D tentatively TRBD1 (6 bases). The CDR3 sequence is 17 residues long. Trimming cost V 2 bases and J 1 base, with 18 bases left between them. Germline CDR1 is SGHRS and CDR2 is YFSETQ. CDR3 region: CASSLWAVGAGNTEAFF. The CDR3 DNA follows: TGCGCCAGCAGCTTATGGGCCGTGGGGGCGGGGAACACTGAAGCTTTCTTT.

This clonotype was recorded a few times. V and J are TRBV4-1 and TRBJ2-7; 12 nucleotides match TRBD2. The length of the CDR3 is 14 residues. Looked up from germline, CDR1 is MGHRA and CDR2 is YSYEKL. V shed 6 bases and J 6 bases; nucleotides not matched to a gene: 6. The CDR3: CASRRLAGVGEQYF. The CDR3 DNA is TGCGCCAGCAGAAGACTAGCGGGAGTTGGCGAGCAGTACTTC.

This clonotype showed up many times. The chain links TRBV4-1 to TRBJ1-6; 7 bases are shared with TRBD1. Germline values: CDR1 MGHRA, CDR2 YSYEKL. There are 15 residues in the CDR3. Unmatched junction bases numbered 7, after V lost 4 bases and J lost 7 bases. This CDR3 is CASSPQGNPNSPLHF. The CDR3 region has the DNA TGCGCCAGCAGCCCACAGGGGAATCCCAATTCACCCCTCCACTTT.

The CDR3 loop is CASSPTGGETEAFF. CDR3 bases: TGTGCCAGCAGCCCCACAGGGGGTGAGACTGAAGCTTTCTTT. The chain has TRBV11-2 and TRBJ1-1, with TRBD1 identical over 8 bases. This CDR3 has 14 residues. CDR1 and CDR2 from the germline V gene are SGHAT and FQNNGV. J was trimmed by 5 bases and V by 5 bases; bases with no gene match: 7.

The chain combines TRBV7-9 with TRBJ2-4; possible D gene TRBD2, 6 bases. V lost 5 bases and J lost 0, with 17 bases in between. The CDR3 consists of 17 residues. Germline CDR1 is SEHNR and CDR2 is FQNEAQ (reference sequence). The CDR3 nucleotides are TGTGCCAGCAGCCCCGTCGGAGGGGAAGGAGCCAAAAACATTCAGTACTTC. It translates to CASSPVGGEGAKNIQYF.

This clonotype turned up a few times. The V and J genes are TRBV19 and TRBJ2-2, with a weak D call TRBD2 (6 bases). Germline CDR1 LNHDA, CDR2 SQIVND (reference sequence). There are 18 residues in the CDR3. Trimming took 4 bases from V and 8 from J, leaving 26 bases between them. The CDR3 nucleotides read TGTGCCAGTAGTACTACCTCTTTGCGGGGAAGCTCCCAGGGGGAGCTGTTTTTT. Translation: CASSTTSLRGSSQGELFF.

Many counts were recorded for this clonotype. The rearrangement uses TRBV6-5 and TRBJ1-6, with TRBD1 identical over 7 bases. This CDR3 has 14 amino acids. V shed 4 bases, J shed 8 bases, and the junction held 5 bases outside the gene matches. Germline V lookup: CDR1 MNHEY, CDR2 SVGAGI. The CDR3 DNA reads TGTGCCAGCAGTTTAGCCAGGGGGGATTCACCCCTCCACTTT. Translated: CASSLARGDSPLHF.